This T cell receptor beta chain was recorded in a study of T cell changes during pregnancy in multiple sclerosis. Repertoires were generated with immunoSEQ multiplex PCR, while TCRdb's copy carries only in-frame clones and drops some. The table lists about 64,000 clones, approximately 92% of them singletons. V lost 4 bases and J lost 0; bases outside the gene matches: 6. The CDR3 is 18 amino acids. Looked up from germline, CDR1 is SGHNT and CDR2 is YYREEE (reference sequence). This sequence originates from a female donor with multiple sclerosis, enrolled in a pregnancy study. This rearrangement joins TRBV5-4 to TRBJ2-4; TRBD2 agrees at 14 bases. The starting material was peripheral blood, obtained in the second trimester of pregnancy. The chain's CDR3 is CASSQGLAGARAKNIQYF. Written as DNA, the CDR3 is TGTGCCAGCAGCCAGGGACTAGCGGGAGCTAGAGCCAAAAACATTCAGTACTTC.